The clone carrying this T cell receptor beta chain appeared once. Antigen: not known. V was cut by 1 base and J by 0 bases, with 12 bases left in between. This CDR3 contains 15 residues. Germline V gene data show CDR1 as GTSNPN and CDR2 as SVGIG (reference sequence). 13 Jbeta primers and 60 Vbeta primers were used for the PCR. Assay used: immunoSEQ multiplex PCR; TCRdb lists only in-frame clones, some missing. This sample has about 180,000 clones, with over 80% found just once. Healthy bone marrow donors made up the cohort. This entry belongs to a study of cytomegalovirus exposure and HLA in healthy donors. Study-level results: Among CMV-associated TCR beta chains, most appeared HLA-restricted in a later analysis.

Sequenced input: PBMCs. The chain carries TRBV30 and TRBJ1-1; D is unclear. This clonotype was sampled from a boy under 10 years old in good health and CMV-seronegative. CDR3: CAWSARGRLNTEAFF. DNA for the CDR3: TGTGCCTGGAGTGCGCGCGGGCGGCTGAACACTGAAGCTTTCTTT.